One sample yielded the 10 T cell receptor beta chains listed below, sequenced in a study of shared clonotypes between healthy human individuals. The method was immunoSEQ multiplex PCR; TCRdb's version includes in-frame clones alone and lacks a portion of them. The profile covers over a million clones, with 70% to 80% appearing a single time and roughly 0.57% taken by the ten largest. The sequencing sample was made of memory CD4+ T cells from PBMCs. The subset was: CD45RA-negative fraction. These receptors originate from a man aged 18 to 35 in good health. Some clones in this sample may be carry-over from other donors' samples.

This sequence joins TRBV7-9 and TRBJ2-3; 7 bases map to TRBD2. CDR1 is SEHNR, CDR2 FQNEAQ, per germline (reference sequence). J lost 0 bases, V lost 7 bases, and 10 bases had no gene match. This CDR3 is 16 amino acids long. Here the CDR3 DNA reads TGTGCCAGCAACCTAGCGGAAACCCCTAGCACAGATACGCAGTATTTT. Translating it yields CASNLAETPSTDTQYF.

This clone came up once. This chain connects TRBV18 to TRBJ2-5, with D maybe TRBD2 (6 bases). CDR3 length: 15 residues. V was pared by 2 bases and J by 3 bases, with 13 bases between. Germline values: CDR1 KGHSH, CDR2 LQKENI. CDR3 amino acids: CASSPNSGGEETQYF. For the CDR3, the DNA is TGTGCCAGCTCACCAAATTCAGGCGGGGAAGAGACCCAGTACTTC.

This clone was seen just once. V gene TRBV5-1 combines with J gene TRBJ2-1; 10 bases are a match to TRBD2. Germline CDR1 reads SGHRS; CDR2 reads YFSETQ. The CDR3 covers 14 residues. V was clipped by 5 bases and J by 5 bases; unmatched bases: 4. The CDR3 region is CASRLAGGDNEQFF. The CDR3 DNA reads TGCGCCAGCAGATTAGCGGGAGGCGACAATGAGCAGTTCTTC.

This chain connects TRBV18 to TRBJ2-7, with D perhaps TRBD1 (6 bases). From germline, CDR1 is KGHSH and CDR2 LQKENI. Trimming pared 3 bases from V and 4 bases from J, leaving 13 bases between. There are 14 residues in the CDR3. The CDR3 sequence is CASSPTGSEYEQYF. The CDR3 region has the DNA TGTGCCAGCTCACCTACAGGGAGTGAATACGAGCAGTACTTC.

This clone was counted many times. This rearrangement joins TRBV28 to TRBJ2-1, with TRBD2 matching 9 bases. CDR1 is MDHEN and CDR2 is SYDVKM in the germline V gene. This CDR3 is 14 amino acids long. Trimming cost V 5 bases and J 6 bases; bases outside gene matches: 5. This CDR3 is CASSKGTSRNEQFF. The CDR3 bases are TGTGCCAGCAGTAAGGGGACTAGCCGCAATGAGCAGTTCTTC. The full variable domain, in which reference TRBV28 and TRBJ2-1 provide the parts outside the CDR3, is DVKVTQSSRYLVKRTGEKVFLECVQDMDHENMFWYRQDPGLGLRLIYFSYDVKMKEKGDIPEGYSVSREKKERFSLILESASTNQTSMYLCASSKGTSRNEQFFGPGTRLTVL.

The rearrangement uses TRBV11-2 and TRBJ2-1, with D tentatively TRBD1 or TRBD2 (5 bases each). CDR1 is SGHAT, CDR2 FQNNGV, per germline. Trimming shortened V by 0 bases and J by 3 bases, and 12 bases separated the two germline ends. This CDR3 region has 16 residues. For the CDR3, the DNA is TGTGCCAGCAGCTTAGACGGACTGGGGCTCTACAATGAGCAGTTCTTC. Protein sequence: CASSLDGLGLYNEQFF.

This chain uses TRBV28 with TRBJ2-1; D perhaps matches TRBD2 (6 bases). Trimming stripped 5 bases from V and 5 bases from J, with 16 bases between. The CDR3 runs to 15 residues. The germline V gene encodes CDR1 MDHEN and CDR2 SYDVKM. As DNA, the CDR3 is TGTGCCAGCAGTCCGTCGAGGGCGGGAAACAATGAGCAGTTCTTC. As protein: CASSPSRAGNNEQFF.

V is TRBV28 and J is TRBJ1-4; TRBD1 is a possible D gene (5 bases). Trimming shortened V by 2 bases and J by 3 bases, and 16 bases separated the two germline ends. Germline values: CDR1 MDHEN, CDR2 SYDVKM. The CDR3 spans 17 residues. CDR3 nucleotide sequence: TGTGCCAGCAGTTTAAGTAGGTTCGGGGCGGCTAATGAAAAACTGTTTTTT. It yields the protein CASSLSRFGAANEKLFF.

This clone was detected only once. The chain links TRBV6-1 to TRBJ2-7, with a weak D call TRBD1 (6 bases). From germline, CDR1 is MNHNS and CDR2 SASEGT. The length of the CDR3 is 14 residues. Trimming cost V 10 bases and J 2 bases, with 18 bases left between them. The CDR3 DNA follows: TGTGCCACAATCTCACCGGGACAAGCCTACGAGCAGTACTTC. It translates to CATISPGQAYEQYF.

The chain joins TRBV11-2 to TRBJ2-1, with 12 bases identical to TRBD2. Per germline, CDR1 SGHAT and CDR2 FQNNGV. V was clipped by 5 bases and J by 3 bases; unmatched bases: 5. The CDR3 contains 16 residues. Here the CDR3 DNA reads TGTGCCAGCAGCGGCGGACTAGCGGGACGCTACAATGAGCAGTTCTTC. Translation gives CASSGGLAGRYNEQFF.